The 21 T cell receptor beta chains below all came from one sample that was sequenced in a study of blood T cell repertoires in COVID-19. Generated by immunoSEQ multiplex PCR, the TCRdb table keeps only in-frame clones and is missing some. The sample holds roughly 78,000 clones; around 89% are singletons and the top ten take 0.55% to 0.75%. Sequencing used peripheral blood. These receptors were obtained from a man aged 55 to 69 with acute or convalescent COVID-19.

This chain connects TRBV11-1 to TRBJ2-1; 13 bases align to TRBD2. CDR3 length equals 16 residues. Germline CDR1 and CDR2: SGHAT and FQDESV (reference sequence). J was trimmed by 6 bases and V by 7 bases; bases with no gene match: 9. CDR3 in amino acids: CASTSRTSGGGNEQFF. For the CDR3, the DNA is TGTGCCAGCACCTCCCGGACTAGCGGGGGAGGCAATGAGCAGTTCTTC.

The CDR3 here is CSARRGPGYTF. The DNA of the CDR3 is TGCAGTGCTCGCAGGGGGCCTGGCTACACCTTC. The chain is built from TRBV20-1 and TRBJ1-2, with 8 bases identical to TRBD1. Germline V gene sequence: CDR1 DFQATT, CDR2 SNEGSKA (reference sequence). The J segment lost 7 bases and the V segment lost 5 bases, leaving 3 bases of the junction unmatched. CDR3 length equals 11 residues.

The chain uses TRBV9 and TRBJ2-7; 14 bases fit TRBD2. V gave up 4 bases and J gave up 5 bases; unmatched junction bases: 11. CDR3 length equals 17 residues. CDR1 SGDLS and CDR2 YYNGEE come from the germline V gene. In DNA form, the CDR3 reads TGTGCCAGCAGCCTTGGGACTAGCGGGAGTACTGTCGACGAGCAGTACTTC. The encoded protein is CASSLGTSGSTVDEQYF. Full variable domain (outside the CDR3, taken from reference TRBV9 and TRBJ2-7): DSGVTQTPKHLITATGQRVTLRCSPRSGDLSVYWYQQSLDQGLQFLIQYYNGEERAKGNILERFSAQQFPDLHSELNLSSLELGDSALYFCASSLGTSGSTVDEQYFGPGTRLTVT.

This chain uses TRBV5-1 with TRBJ2-5, with 13 bases aligning to TRBD2. This CDR3 spans 16 amino acids. V lost 1 base, J lost 1 base, and 1 base stayed unmatched. Germline V lookup: CDR1 SGHRS, CDR2 YFSETQ. This CDR3 reads CASSLRLAGGQETQYF. The CDR3 DNA reads as TGCGCCAGCAGCTTGCGACTAGCGGGGGGCCAAGAGACCCAGTACTTC. The variable domain in full, completed from reference TRBV5-1 and TRBJ2-5, reads KAGVTQTPRYLIKTRGQQVTLSCSPISGHRSVSWYQQTPGQGLQFLFEYFSETQRNKGNFPGRFSGRQFSNSRSEMNVSTLELGDSALYLCASSLRLAGGQETQYFGPGTRLLVL.

This clone was detected once. The V and J genes are TRBV27 and TRBJ2-5, with D perhaps TRBD2 (5 bases). The CDR3 runs 13 residues. From germline, CDR1 is MNHEY and CDR2 SMNVEV (reference sequence). Trimming took off 5 bases at V and 7 bases at J, with 14 bases between the two ends. CDR3 coding DNA: TGTGCCAGCAGTCCGTTGAGGGAAGGGACCCAGTACTTC. This gives the protein CASSPLREGTQYF.

This chain joins TRBV6-5 and TRBJ2-3; 12 bases are shared with TRBD2. CDR3 length: 15 residues. Germline values: CDR1 MNHEY, CDR2 SVGAGI. The V segment lost 6 bases and the J segment 8 bases; nucleotides outside the gene matches: 9. The CDR3 here is CASRGGLAGFGTQYF. The CDR3 DNA sequence: TGTGCCAGCAGGGGAGGACTAGCGGGGTTTGGTACGCAGTATTTT.

In this sample, this clone turned up a few times. The V gene is TRBV19, the J gene TRBJ1-4, with 7 positions matching TRBD1. V dropped 7 bases and J dropped 7; count of bases not matched to a gene: 9. This CDR3 has 14 amino acids. The germline CDR1 and CDR2 sequences are LNHDA and SQIVND (reference sequence). CDR3 nucleotides: TGTGCCAGTACCCAACAGGGGTTTGTTGAAAAACTGTTTTTT. This gives the protein CASTQQGFVEKLFF.

As regards this clone: One end of the junction does not line up with germline, which may come from a read error. Other DNA sequences in this sample translate to the same CDR3. The chain's CDR3 is CASSEPGLAGGDEQFF. DNA of the CDR3: TGTGCCAGCAGTGAACCGGGACTAGCGGGAGGGGATGAGCAATTCTTC. The chain links TRBV2 to TRBJ2-1; 16 bases line up with TRBD2. CDR1 is SNHLY and CDR2 is FYNNEI in the germline V gene. The CDR3 totals 16 residues.

The chain carries TRBV6-6 and TRBJ2-1; 12 bases are a match to TRBD2. Per germline, CDR1 MNHNY and CDR2 SVGAGI (reference sequence). V was pared by 6 bases and J by 7 bases, with 22 bases of the junction left unmatched. This CDR3 comprises 20 residues. The CDR3 region is CASSRPTGKPSGGVWNEQFF. The CDR3 DNA reads TGTGCCAGCAGCCGCCCTACAGGGAAGCCTAGCGGGGGGGTTTGGAATGAGCAGTTCTTC.

The V gene is TRBV27, the J gene TRBJ2-3; 10 positions match TRBD2. The germline V gene has CDR1 MNHEY and CDR2 SMNVEV (reference sequence). Trimming cost V 0 bases and J 5 bases; bases outside gene matches: 2. The CDR3 runs 15 residues. Here the CDR3 DNA reads TGTGCCAGCAGTTTATCGCCTAGCGGGAGAGATACGCAGTATTTT. Protein product: CASSLSPSGRDTQYF.

The chain links TRBV19 to TRBJ2-7; weak D call: TRBD2 (6 bases). The CDR3 length is 13 residues. Germline loops: CDR1 LNHDA, CDR2 SQIVND (reference sequence). Deletions cut 4 bases from V and 4 bases from J, with 11 bases between. CDR3 sequence reads: CASSTDGGYEQYF. The CDR3 DNA reads as TGTGCCAGTAGTACCGACGGAGGGTACGAGCAGTACTTC. Supplemented by reference TRBV19 and TRBJ2-7, the full variable domain reads DGGITQSPKYLFRKEGQNVTLSCEQNLNHDAMYWYRQDPGQGLRLIYYSQIVNDFQKGDIAEGYSVSREKKESFPLTVTSAQKNPTAFYLCASSTDGGYEQYFGPGTRLTVT.

The CDR3 sequence is CASSIVNGSGWEQYF. In nucleotides, the CDR3 is TGTGCCAGTAGTATAGTTAACGGGAGTGGATGGGAGCAGTACTTC. The chain couples TRBV19 to TRBJ2-7, with D tentatively TRBD2 (6 bases). V gave up 1 base and J gave up 7 bases, with 17 bases separating them. This CDR3 has 15 residues. Germline V gives CDR1 LNHDA, CDR2 SQIVND (reference sequence).

CDR3 nucleotide sequence: TGTGCCAGCAGCTTGGCAGGCAATCAGCCCCAGCATTTT. Residues: CASSLAGNQPQHF. This sequence joins TRBV5-6 and TRBJ1-5; D is ambiguous. This CDR3 is built from 13 residues. Germline values: CDR1 SGHDT, CDR2 YYEEEE. Trimming took 0 bases from V and 2 from J, leaving 3 bases between them.

V and J are TRBV5-6 and TRBJ1-6; D may be TRBD1 (6 bases). The CDR3 is 14 amino acids. V gave up 2 bases and J gave up 8 bases, with 11 bases separating them. Germline V gene lookup returns CDR1 SGHDT and CDR2 YYEEEE. This CDR3 reads CASSLQGRDSPLHF. The CDR3, as DNA: TGTGCCAGCAGCTTACAGGGTAGGGATTCACCCCTCCACTTT.

This chain links TRBV10-2 with TRBJ1-1; the match to TRBD1 covers 7 bases. Trimming removed 5 bases from V and 4 bases from J; junction bases left unmatched: 13. Germline V gene data show CDR1 as WSHSY and CDR2 as SAAADI. The CDR3 length is 16 residues. CDR3 DNA sequence: TGCGCCAGCAGTCTAAATACGACAGGGCAGTGCACTGAAGCTTTCTTT. Amino acids: CASSLNTTGQCTEAFF.

CDR3 residues: CASSPRDTKDEQFF. As DNA, the CDR3 is TGTGCCAGTAGTCCCCGGGACACCAAGGATGAGCAGTTCTTC. This chain links TRBV19 with TRBJ2-1; D possibly corresponds to TRBD1 (6 bases). The CDR3 runs to 14 residues. Germline V gives CDR1 LNHDA, CDR2 SQIVND (reference sequence). V lost 5 bases to trimming and J lost 8 bases, with 16 bases between them.

This chain links TRBV5-1 with TRBJ2-7; D might be TRBD1 (6 bases). Trimming cost V 1 base and J 2 bases, with 10 bases left between them. Germline V gives CDR1 SGHRS, CDR2 YFSETQ. There are 14 residues in the CDR3. The CDR3 loop is CASSLQTGTYEQYF. The CDR3 DNA reads as TGCGCCAGCAGCTTGCAAACAGGGACCTACGAGCAGTACTTC.

This clone occurred once. The CDR3 DNA is TGTGCCAGCCGGACACAGAACACTGAAGCTTTCTTT. Protein sequence: CASRTQNTEAFF. The V and J genes are TRBV2 and TRBJ1-1, with D possibly matching TRBD1 (5 bases). The CDR3 is 12 residues long. Germline lookup yields CDR1 SNHLY and CDR2 FYNNEI. Trimming stripped 8 bases from V and 1 base from J, with 8 bases between.

The CDR3 sequence: CASSESRSYGYTF. CDR3 coding DNA: TGCGCCAGCAGTGAGTCGAGGAGCTATGGCTACACCTTC. This rearrangement joins TRBV10-1 to TRBJ1-2; D not certain. Germline V gene sequence: CDR1 WNHNN, CDR2 SYGVQD (reference sequence). V lost 0 bases, J lost 4 bases, and 6 bases lay in between. The CDR3 covers 13 residues.

This clone has only one observation. CDR3 sequence reads: CASSLTVGNTEAFF. The CDR3 DNA sequence: TGTGCCAGCAGCTTGACAGTTGGGAACACTGAAGCTTTCTTT. This rearrangement joins TRBV5-8 to TRBJ1-1; D gene uncertain. V was pared by 1 base and J by 1 base, with 8 bases between. CDR3 length equals 14 residues. The germline V gene has CDR1 SGHTS and CDR2 YDEGEE.

This sequence joins TRBV4-2 and TRBJ1-2; the D gene is possibly TRBD1 (6 bases). Between the trimmed V and J ends, which lost 4 bases and 4 bases, there was a span of 19 bases. This CDR3 comprises 16 residues. From germline, CDR1 is LGHNA and CDR2 YNFKEQ. CDR3 loop: CASSPPGGASVYGYTF. In nucleotides, the CDR3 is TGTGCCAGCAGCCCCCCGGGGGGGGCTAGTGTCTATGGCTACACCTTC.